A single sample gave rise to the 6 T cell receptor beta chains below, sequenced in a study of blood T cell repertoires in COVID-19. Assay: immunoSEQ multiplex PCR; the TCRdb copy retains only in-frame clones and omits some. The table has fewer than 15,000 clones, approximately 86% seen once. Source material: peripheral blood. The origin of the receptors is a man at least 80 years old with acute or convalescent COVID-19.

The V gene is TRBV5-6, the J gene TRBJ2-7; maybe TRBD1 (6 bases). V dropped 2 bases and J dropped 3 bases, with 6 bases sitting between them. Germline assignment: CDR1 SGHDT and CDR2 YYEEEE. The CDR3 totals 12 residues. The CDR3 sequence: CASSLQGYEQYF. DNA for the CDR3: TGTGCCAGCAGCTTACAGGGCTACGAGCAGTACTTC.

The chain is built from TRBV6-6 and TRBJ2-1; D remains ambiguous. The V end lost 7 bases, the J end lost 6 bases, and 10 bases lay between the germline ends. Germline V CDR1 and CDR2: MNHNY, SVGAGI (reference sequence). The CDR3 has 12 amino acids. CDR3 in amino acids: CASTHFGNEQFF. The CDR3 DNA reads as TGTGCCAGCACCCACTTCGGCAATGAGCAGTTCTTC.

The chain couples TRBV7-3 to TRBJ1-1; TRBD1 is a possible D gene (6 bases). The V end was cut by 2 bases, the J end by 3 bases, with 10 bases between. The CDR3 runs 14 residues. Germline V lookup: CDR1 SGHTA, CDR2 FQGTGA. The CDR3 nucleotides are TGTGCCAGCAGCTTAGGGCAGGGGCACACTGAAGCTTTCTTT. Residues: CASSLGQGHTEAFF.

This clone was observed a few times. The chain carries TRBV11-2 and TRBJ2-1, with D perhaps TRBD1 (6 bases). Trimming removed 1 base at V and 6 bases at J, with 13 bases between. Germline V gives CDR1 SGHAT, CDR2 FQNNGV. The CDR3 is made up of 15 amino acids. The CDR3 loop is CASSLAGQMGNEQFF. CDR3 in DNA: TGTGCCAGCAGCTTAGCCGGACAGATGGGCAATGAGCAGTTCTTC.

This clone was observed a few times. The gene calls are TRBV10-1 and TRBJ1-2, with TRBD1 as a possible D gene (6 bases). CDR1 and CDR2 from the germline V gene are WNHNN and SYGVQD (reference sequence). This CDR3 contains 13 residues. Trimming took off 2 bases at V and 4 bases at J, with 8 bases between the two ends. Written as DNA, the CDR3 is TGCGCCAGCAGTGAGACAGGGCGCTATGGCTACACCTTC. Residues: CASSETGRYGYTF.

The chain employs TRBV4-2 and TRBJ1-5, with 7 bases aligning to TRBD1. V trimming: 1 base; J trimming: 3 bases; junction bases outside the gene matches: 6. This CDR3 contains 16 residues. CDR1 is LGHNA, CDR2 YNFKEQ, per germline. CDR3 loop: CASSQADRDANQPQHF. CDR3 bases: TGTGCCAGCAGCCAAGCCGACAGGGACGCCAATCAGCCCCAGCATTTT.